This TCR beta chain is drawn from a study of T cell responses to AZD1222 COVID-19 vaccine. Broader study findings: Increases in Spike-specific TCR breadth and depth were seen after two AZD1222 doses. Baseline antibody screening turned up just six seropositive AZD1222 recipients. Females outnumbered males among donors, who were mostly white British; clonal diversity was possibly underestimated.

This CDR3 has 16 residues. V gave up 5 bases and J gave up 4 bases; unmatched junction bases: 7. Germline assignment: CDR1 MGHRA and CDR2 YSYEKL. A word on this clone: Antigen: not known.

Only in-frame clones appear in the TCRdb table, and some are missing; sequencing was by immunoSEQ multiplex PCR. The sample comprises roughly 100,000 clones, roughly 82% of which are singletons, and 5% rests with the top ten. The clonotype comes from an adult in good health. V is TRBV4-1 and J is TRBJ2-2, with 10 bases aligning to TRBD1. Sequencing used peripheral blood, obtained on day 0 of AZD1222 vaccination. CDR3 amino acids: CASSVDRGQVTGELFF. CDR3 coding DNA: TGCGCCAGCAGCGTCGACAGGGGGCAAGTCACCGGGGAGCTGTTTTTT.